Shown below are 11 T cell receptor beta chains from a single sample sequenced in a study of vaccination and CD4 T cells after COVID-19. With the Oncomine TCR Beta short-read assay, DNA from cultured CD4+ T cells was sequenced. TCRdb reprocessed the PCR reads with MiXCR, giving one entry per CDR3 protein. Of around 18,000 distinct CDR3 sequences in the sample, roughly 51% are singletons; the top ten hold over 7%. Described treatment: roughly 11-day PBMC culture with coronavirus spike peptide pools or control peptides (ViraFEST assay). Their specific antigens are unknown. The input for sequencing was CD4+ T cells from blood, cultured in vitro, taken before SARS-CoV-2 vaccination. Every receptor here comes from a human donor who had recovered from COVID-19.

The CDR3 is CAISEQETQYF. The CDR3 coding sequence is TGTGCCATCAGTGAACAAGAGACCCAGTACTTC. The J gene is TRBJ2-5, the V gene TRBV10-3; D is unresolved. The germline V and J ends were trimmed by 3 bases and 2 bases, with 1 base remaining between them. Germline loops: CDR1 ENHRY, CDR2 SYGVKD. This CDR3 spans 11 amino acids.

V and J are TRBV20-1 and TRBJ2-7; TRBD2 aligns across 7 bases. CDR1 is DFQATT, CDR2 SNEGSKA, per germline (reference sequence). The CDR3 extends over 17 amino acids. The J segment lost 7 bases and the V segment lost 4 bases, leaving 22 bases of the junction unmatched. This CDR3 is CSATVARPGREAGEQYF. DNA for the CDR3: TGCAGTGCTACGGTCGCGCGTCCGGGGAGGGAGGCGGGGGAGCAGTACTTC.

The chain joins TRBV4-1 to TRBJ1-2; D gene uncertain. The V gene lost 1 base and the J gene lost 2 bases, with 8 bases spanning the gap. The germline CDR1 and CDR2 sequences are MGHRA and YSYEKL. The CDR3 covers 14 residues. For the CDR3, the DNA is TGCGCCAGCAGCCAAGTAGACGGCAACTATGGCTACACCTTC. Encoded protein: CASSQVDGNYGYTF.

Note on this clonotype: Because it lacks the conserved phenylalanine or tryptophan at the end, this CDR3 is likely a read error. This chain links TRBV20-1 with TRBJ2-7; D might be TRBD2 (5 bases). Trimming left V 7 bases short and J 4 bases short, with 20 bases between. CDR1 and CDR2 (germline): DFQATT, SNEGSKA (reference sequence). The CDR3 has 14 residues. The CDR3: CSVPLRGSSYEQYL. The CDR3 region has the DNA TGCAGTGTCCCGTTACGTGGGAGTTCTTACGAGCAGTACTTG.

The chain is built from TRBV6-5 and TRBJ2-2; 8 positions match TRBD1. Trimming cost V 2 bases and J 5 bases; bases outside gene matches: 10. Germline lookup yields CDR1 MNHEY and CDR2 SVGAGI. The CDR3 consists of 17 residues. CDR3 region: CASSYRRQGWSTGELFF. Here the CDR3 DNA reads TGTGCCAGCAGTTACCGAAGACAGGGGTGGAGTACCGGGGAGCTGTTTTTT.

The gene calls are TRBV6-4 and TRBJ2-3, with D perhaps assigned TRBD1 or TRBD2 (5 bases each). The V gene lost 4 bases and the J gene lost 0 bases, with 5 bases spanning the gap. The CDR3 spans 13 residues. CDR1 MRHNA and CDR2 SNTAGT come from the germline V gene. CDR3 nucleotides: TGTGCCAGCAGTGGGGACAGCACAGATACGCAGTATTTT. Translation gives CASSGDSTDTQYF.

The chain is built from TRBV19 and TRBJ2-4, with TRBD1 identical over 7 bases. V was pared by 8 bases and J by 8 bases, with 15 bases of the junction left unmatched. Germline V gene sequence: CDR1 LNHDA, CDR2 SQIVND (reference sequence). The CDR3 sequence is 15 residues long. The DNA for the CDR3 is TGTGCCAGTCGAAGAGAGACAGGGTTAAGATACATTCAGTACTTC. Translating gives CASRRETGLRYIQYF.

V gene TRBV7-9 combines with J gene TRBJ2-1, with no clear D. Germline V gene data show CDR1 as SEHNR and CDR2 as FQNEAQ (reference sequence). The V end lost 2 bases, the J end lost 7 bases, and 9 bases lay between the germline ends. The CDR3 has 13 residues. This CDR3 reads CASSLYPGNEQFF. CDR3 sequence (DNA): TGTGCCAGCAGCTTATACCCCGGGAATGAGCAGTTCTTC.

The rearrangement uses TRBV20-1 and TRBJ1-2; D gene uncertain. This CDR3 is built from 14 residues. V was trimmed by 3 bases and J by 4 bases, leaving 15 bases between them. From germline, CDR1 is DFQATT and CDR2 SNEGSKA (reference sequence). The CDR3 DNA follows: TGCAGTGCTAGCAGTATCACCTTTAGCTATGGCTACACCTTC. Encoded protein: CSASSITFSYGYTF.

A few counts support this clonotype. The chain carries TRBV6-1 and TRBJ1-2; no reliable D call. V was trimmed by 8 bases and J by 4 bases, leaving 14 bases between them. The CDR3 covers 13 residues. In germline, CDR1 is MNHNS, CDR2 SASEGT. CDR3 residues: CASGKGWTYGYTF. The CDR3 coding sequence is TGTGCCAGCGGTAAGGGCTGGACCTATGGCTACACCTTC.

This clonotype was seen only a few times. This chain links TRBV20-1 with TRBJ2-5, with 7 bases lining up with TRBD1. Germline V lookup: CDR1 DFQATT, CDR2 SNEGSKA (reference sequence). This CDR3 comprises 16 residues. V shed 1 base, J shed 5 bases, and the junction held 13 bases outside the gene matches. DNA of the CDR3: TGCAGTGCTAGAGCTGAGGGGGACAGTGTTATGGAGACCCAGTACTTC. Translation: CSARAEGDSVMETQYF.